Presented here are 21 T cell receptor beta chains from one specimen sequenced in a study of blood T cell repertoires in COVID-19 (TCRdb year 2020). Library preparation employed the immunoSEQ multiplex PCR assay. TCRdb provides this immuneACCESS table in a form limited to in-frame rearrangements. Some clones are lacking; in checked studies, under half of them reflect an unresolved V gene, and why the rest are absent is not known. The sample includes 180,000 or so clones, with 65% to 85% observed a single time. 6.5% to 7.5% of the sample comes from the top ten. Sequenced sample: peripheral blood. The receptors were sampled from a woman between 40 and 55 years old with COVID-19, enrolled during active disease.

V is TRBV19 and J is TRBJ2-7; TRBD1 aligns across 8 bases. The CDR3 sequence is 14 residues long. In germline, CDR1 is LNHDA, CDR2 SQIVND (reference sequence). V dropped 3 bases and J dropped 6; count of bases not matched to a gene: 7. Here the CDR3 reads CASSIHRGEGEQYF. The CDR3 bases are TGTGCCAGTAGTATCCACAGGGGGGAAGGCGAGCAGTACTTC. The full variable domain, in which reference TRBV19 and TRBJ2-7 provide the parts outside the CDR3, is DGGITQSPKYLFRKEGQNVTLSCEQNLNHDAMYWYRQDPGQGLRLIYYSQIVNDFQKGDIAEGYSVSREKKESFPLTVTSAQKNPTAFYLCASSIHRGEGEQYFGPGTRLTVT.

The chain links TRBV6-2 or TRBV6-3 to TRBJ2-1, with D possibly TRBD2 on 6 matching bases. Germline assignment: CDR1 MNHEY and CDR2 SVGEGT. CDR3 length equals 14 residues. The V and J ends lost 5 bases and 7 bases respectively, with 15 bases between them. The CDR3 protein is CASSQRRGLNEQFF. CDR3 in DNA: TGTGCCAGCAGTCAACGACGGGGGTTGAATGAGCAGTTCTTC.

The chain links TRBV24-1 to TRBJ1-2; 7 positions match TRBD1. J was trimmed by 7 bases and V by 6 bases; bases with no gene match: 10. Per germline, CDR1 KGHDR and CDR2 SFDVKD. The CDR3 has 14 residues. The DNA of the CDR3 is TGTGCCACCAGTTCGTCAGGGGGAGAGAGTGGCTACACCTTC. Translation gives CATSSSGGESGYTF.

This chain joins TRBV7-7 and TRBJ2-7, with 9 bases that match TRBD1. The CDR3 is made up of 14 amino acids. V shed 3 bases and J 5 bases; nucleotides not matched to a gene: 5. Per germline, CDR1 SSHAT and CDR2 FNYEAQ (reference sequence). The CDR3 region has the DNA TGTGCCAGCAGCTTGCCGGGACAGGGTCACGAGCAGTACTTC. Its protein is CASSLPGQGHEQYF.

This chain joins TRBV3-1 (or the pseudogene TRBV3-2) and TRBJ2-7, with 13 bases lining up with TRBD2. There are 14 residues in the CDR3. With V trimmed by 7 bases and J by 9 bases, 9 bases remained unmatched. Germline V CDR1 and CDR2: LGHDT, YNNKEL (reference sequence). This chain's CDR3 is CASTATSGRSGQYF. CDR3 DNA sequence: TGTGCCAGCACCGCGACTAGCGGGAGGTCCGGGCAGTACTTC.

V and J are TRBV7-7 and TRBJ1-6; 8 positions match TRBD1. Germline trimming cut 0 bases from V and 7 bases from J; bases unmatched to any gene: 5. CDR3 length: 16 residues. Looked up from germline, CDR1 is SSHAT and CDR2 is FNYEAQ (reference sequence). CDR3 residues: CASSLALDRDNSPLHF. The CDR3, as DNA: TGTGCCAGCAGCTTAGCCCTGGACAGGGACAATTCACCCCTCCACTTT.

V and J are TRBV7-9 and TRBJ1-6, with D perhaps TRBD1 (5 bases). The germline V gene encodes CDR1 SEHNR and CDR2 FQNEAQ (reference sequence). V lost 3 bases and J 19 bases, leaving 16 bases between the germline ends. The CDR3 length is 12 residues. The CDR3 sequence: CASSFRTGETHF. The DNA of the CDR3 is TGTGCCAGCAGCTTTCGGACGGGGGAAACGCACTTT.

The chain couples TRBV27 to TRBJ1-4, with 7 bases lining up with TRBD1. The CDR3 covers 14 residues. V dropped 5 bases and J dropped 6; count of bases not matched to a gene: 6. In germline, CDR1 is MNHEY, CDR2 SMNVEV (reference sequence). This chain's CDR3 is CASSVRGVHEKLFF. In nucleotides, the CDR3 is TGTGCCAGCAGTGTCAGGGGGGTACATGAAAAACTGTTTTTT.

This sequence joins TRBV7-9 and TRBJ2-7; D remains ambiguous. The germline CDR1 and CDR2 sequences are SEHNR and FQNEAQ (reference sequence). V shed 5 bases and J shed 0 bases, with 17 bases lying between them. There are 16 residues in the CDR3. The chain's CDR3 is CASSPPLDKSSYEQYF. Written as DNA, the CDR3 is TGTGCCAGCAGCCCCCCTCTAGATAAGAGCTCCTACGAGCAGTACTTC.

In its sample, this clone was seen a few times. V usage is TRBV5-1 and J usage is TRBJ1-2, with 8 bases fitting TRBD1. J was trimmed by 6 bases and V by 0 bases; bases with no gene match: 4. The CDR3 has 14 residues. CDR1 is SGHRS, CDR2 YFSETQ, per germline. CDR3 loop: CASSLAGQGHGYTF. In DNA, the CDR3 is TGCGCCAGCAGCTTGGCTGGACAGGGTCATGGCTACACCTTC. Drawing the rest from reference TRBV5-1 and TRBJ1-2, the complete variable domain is KAGVTQTPRYLIKTRGQQVTLSCSPISGHRSVSWYQQTPGQGLQFLFEYFSETQRNKGNFPGRFSGRQFSNSRSEMNVSTLELGDSALYLCASSLAGQGHGYTFGSGTRLTVV.

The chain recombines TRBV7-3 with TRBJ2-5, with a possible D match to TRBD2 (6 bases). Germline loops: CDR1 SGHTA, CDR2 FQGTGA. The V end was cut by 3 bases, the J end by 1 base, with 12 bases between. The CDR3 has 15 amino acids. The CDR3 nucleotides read TGTGCCAGCAGCTTGTCCAACGGGGGCCAAGAGACCCAGTACTTC. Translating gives CASSLSNGGQETQYF.

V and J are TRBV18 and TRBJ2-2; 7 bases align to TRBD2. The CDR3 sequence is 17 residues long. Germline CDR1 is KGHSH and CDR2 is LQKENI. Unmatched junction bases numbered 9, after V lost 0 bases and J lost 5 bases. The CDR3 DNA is TGTGCCAGCTCACCACCATCTAGCGGCCAAGGTACCGGGGAGCTGTTTTTT. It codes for CASSPPSSGQGTGELFF.

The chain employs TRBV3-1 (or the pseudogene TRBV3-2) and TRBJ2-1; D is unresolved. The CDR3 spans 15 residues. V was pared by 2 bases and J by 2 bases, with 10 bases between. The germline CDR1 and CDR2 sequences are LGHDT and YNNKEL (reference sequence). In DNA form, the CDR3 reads TGTGCCAGCAGCCAATCTACCGGTACCTACAATGAGCAGTTCTTC. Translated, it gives CASSQSTGTYNEQFF.

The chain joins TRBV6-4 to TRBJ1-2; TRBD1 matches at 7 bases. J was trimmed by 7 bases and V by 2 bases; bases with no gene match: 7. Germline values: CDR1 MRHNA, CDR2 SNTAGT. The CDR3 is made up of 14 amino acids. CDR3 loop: CASSDKRQGGGYTF. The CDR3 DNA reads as TGTGCCAGCAGTGACAAAAGACAGGGTGGTGGCTACACCTTC.

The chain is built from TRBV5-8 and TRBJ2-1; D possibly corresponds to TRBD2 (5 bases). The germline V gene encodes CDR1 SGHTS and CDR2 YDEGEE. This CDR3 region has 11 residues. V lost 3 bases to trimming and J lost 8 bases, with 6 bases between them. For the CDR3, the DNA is TGTGCCAGCAGCTCGGGGTATGAGCAGTTCTTC. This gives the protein CASSSGYEQFF.

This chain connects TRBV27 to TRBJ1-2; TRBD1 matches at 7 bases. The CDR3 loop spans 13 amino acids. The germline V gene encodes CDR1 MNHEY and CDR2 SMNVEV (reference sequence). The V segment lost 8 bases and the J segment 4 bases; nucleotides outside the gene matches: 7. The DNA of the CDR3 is TGTGCCAGCCGGCCGGGACAGAGCTATGGCTACACCTTC. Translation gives CASRPGQSYGYTF.

CDR3 nucleotide sequence: TGCAGCGGGAATGGGCTAGCGGGGGGGTCAGATACGCAGTATTTT. Its translation: CSGNGLAGGSDTQYF. This chain joins TRBV29-1 and TRBJ2-3, with TRBD2 matching 12 bases. V shed 7 bases, J shed 4 bases, and the junction held 9 bases outside the gene matches. The V gene's germline CDR1 is SQVTM and CDR2 ANQGSEA. The CDR3 extends over 15 amino acids.

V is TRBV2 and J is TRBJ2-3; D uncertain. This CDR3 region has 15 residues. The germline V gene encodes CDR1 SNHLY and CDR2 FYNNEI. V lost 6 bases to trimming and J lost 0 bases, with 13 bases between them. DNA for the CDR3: TGTGCCAGCAGGGTTTGGCTCCCTAGCACAGATACGCAGTATTTT. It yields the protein CASRVWLPSTDTQYF.

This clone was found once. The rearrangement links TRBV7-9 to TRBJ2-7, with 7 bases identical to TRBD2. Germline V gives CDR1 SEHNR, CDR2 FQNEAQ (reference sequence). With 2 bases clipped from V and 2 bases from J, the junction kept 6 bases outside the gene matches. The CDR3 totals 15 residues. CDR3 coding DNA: TGTGCCAGCAGCTTATTCCCGGCGGGGGCCTACGAGCAGTACTTC. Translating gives CASSLFPAGAYEQYF.

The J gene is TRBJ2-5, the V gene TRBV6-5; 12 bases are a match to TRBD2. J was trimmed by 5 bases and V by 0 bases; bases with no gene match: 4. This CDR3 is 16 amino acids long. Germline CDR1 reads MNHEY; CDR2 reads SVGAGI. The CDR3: CASSYSASGGAETQYF. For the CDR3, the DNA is TGTGCCAGCAGTTACTCGGCTAGCGGGGGGGCGGAGACCCAGTACTTC.

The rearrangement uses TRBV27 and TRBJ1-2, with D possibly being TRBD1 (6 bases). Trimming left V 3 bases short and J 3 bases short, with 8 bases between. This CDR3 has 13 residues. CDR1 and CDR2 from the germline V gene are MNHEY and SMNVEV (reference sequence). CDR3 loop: CASSFNRDYGYTF. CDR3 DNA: TGTGCCAGCAGTTTTAACAGGGACTATGGCTACACCTTC.